Detailed here is one T cell receptor beta chain. The data are from a study of blood T cell repertoires in COVID-19. Study-level background: The cDNA or gDNA used as material had been derived from T cells, B-cell-depleted T cells, or PBMCs.

Profiled with immunoSEQ multiplex PCR; TCRdb holds only in-frame clones, not every one. This table has more than 300,000 clones, 85% to 90% appearing once. The CDR3 covers 11 residues. Germline V gene sequence: CDR1 MDHEN, CDR2 SYDVKM. The ends were cut back, 1 base at V and 7 bases at J, with 4 bases in the middle. This sequence joins TRBV28 and TRBJ1-1, with D unclear. The material sequenced was PBMCs or T cells enriched from blood (not recorded which). This TCR came from a woman aged 18-29 years who had recovered from COVID-19. The CDR3 DNA follows: TGTGCCAGCAGTTTATCAGGTGAAGCTTTCTTT. Protein: CASSLSGEAFF. The entire variable domain, with the rest obtained from reference TRBV28 and TRBJ1-1, is as follows: DVKVTQSSRYLVKRTGEKVFLECVQDMDHENMFWYRQDPGLGLRLIYFSYDVKMKEKGDIPEGYSVSREKKERFSLILESASTNQTSMYLCASSLSGEAFFGQGTRLTVV.